These T cell receptor beta chains were read from a single sample in a study of blood T cell repertoires in COVID-19. This table comes from immunoSEQ multiplex PCR, and its TCRdb copy is limited to in-frame clones, with some not included. The sample holds tens of thousands of clones, approximately 86% seen once. The source material was peripheral blood. Receptor source: a human donor in a cohort sampled during active COVID-19. Both conserved end residues are part of each CDR3. The order of the fields is clone size, V gene, D gene, J gene, CDR3 DNA, CDR3 protein. D genes are given only for firm matches. The size field is filled for only some rows; it gives once, few, many or a size class.

-	TRBV6-5	TRBD2	TRBJ2-5	TGTGCCAGCAGTTACGGGACTAGCGCTCGTCAAGAGACCCAGTACTTC	CASSYGTSARQETQYF
-	TRBV6-4	-	TRBJ1-1	TGTGCCAGCAGTGACCGGAGGTTTAGCACTGAAGCTTTCTTT	CASSDRRFSTEAFF
-	TRBV19	-	TRBJ1-4	TGTGCCAGTAGACAACAGCCGCCGGATGAAAAACTGTTTTTT	CASRQQPPDEKLFF
-	TRBV4-3	-	TRBJ2-1	TGCGCCAGCAGCCAAGATCGAGGGTTTGAGCAGTTCTTC	CASSQDRGFEQFF
-	TRBV7-9	TRBD1	TRBJ2-5	TGTGCCAGCAGCTACGGACAGGGGGGTAAAGAGACCCAGTACTTC	CASSYGQGGKETQYF
few	TRBV4-3	TRBD1	TRBJ1-5	TGCGCCAGCAGCCTGGGACAGGGGAATCAGCCCCAGCATTTT	CASSLGQGNQPQHF
-	TRBV7-9	-	TRBJ2-2	TGTGCCAGCAGCCCGGCCCGGGGAGGGGAGCTGTTTTTT	CASSPARGGELFF
few	TRBV7-6	TRBD1	TRBJ2-7	TGTGCCAGCAGCACCCGACAGGGGGCTGGCTACGAGCAGTACTTC	CASSTRQGAGYEQYF
-	TRBV6-5	-	TRBJ2-7	TGTGCCAGGAGTCTCGGCAGGGTCCTTGGCTACGAGCAGTACTTC	CARSLGRVLGYEQYF
-	TRBV7-2	-	TRBJ2-6	TGTGCCAGCAGAGAACAGGGGGGGTTCTTCTCTGGGGCCAACGTCCTGACTTTC	CASREQGGFFSGANVLTF
-	TRBV5-6	-	TRBJ2-7	TGTGCCAGCAGCTTGGCTCGCGGATCCTACGAGCAGTACTTC	CASSLARGSYEQYF
-	TRBV6-5	-	TRBJ2-3	TGTGCCAGCAGAGACAACCTCAAGGATGAGCAGTATTTT	CASRDNLKDEQYF
-	TRBV7-2	-	TRBJ1-6	TGTGCCAGCAGCCAGGGTCACCCTCGGAGTTCACCCCTCCACTTT	CASSQGHPRSSPLHF
-	TRBV9	TRBD2	TRBJ2-3	TGTGCCAGCAGCGTAGTCCCGAGCGGGGGGGTCGGAGATACGCAGTATTTT	CASSVVPSGGVGDTQYF
few	TRBV19	-	TRBJ1-2	TGTGCCAGTAGACCCTCGGCAGGGCGCTATGGCTACACCTTC	CASRPSAGRYGYTF
-	TRBV6-6	-	TRBJ2-2	TGTGCCAGCAGACCAGTGTACGTCGGGGAGCTGTTTTTT	CASRPVYVGELFF
once	TRBV11-3	-	TRBJ2-2	TGTGCCAGCAGCCCATCAGGGAACACCGGGGAGCTGTTTTTT	CASSPSGNTGELFF
-	TRBV6-5	TRBD1	TRBJ1-5	TGTGCCAGCAGGACAGGGTTCAATCAGCCCCAGCATTTT	CASRTGFNQPQHF
-	TRBV28	-	TRBJ2-5	TGTGCCAGCAGTCCCTCCCGGGGTCGGGGCCAAGAGACCCAGTACTTC	CASSPSRGRGQETQYF
-	TRBV24-1	TRBD1	TRBJ2-5	TGTGCCACCAGTGCCAGGACAGGGATCGGGACCCAGTACTTC	CATSARTGIGTQYF
-	TRBV28	-	TRBJ1-5	TGTGCCACCAAAAGGGGGGGCCGGTTAAGCAATCAGCCCCAGCATTTT	CATKRGGRLSNQPQHF
once	TRBV10-3	-	TRBJ2-7	TGTGCCATCAGTGACTACAGATCCTACGAGCAGTACTTC	CAISDYRSYEQYF
once	TRBV7-2	-	TRBJ2-7	TGTGCCAGCAGCTTAGTACAAGACTACGAGCAGTACTTC	CASSLVQDYEQYF
-	TRBV9	TRBD1	TRBJ2-7	TGTGCCAGCAGCTCGTCGACAGGGACCTACGAGCAGTACTTC	CASSSSTGTYEQYF
-	TRBV24-1	TRBD1	TRBJ2-3	TGTGCCACCAGTGATTTGCGATCTTCGGGACAGACAAAAGATACGCAGTATTTT	CATSDLRSSGQTKDTQYF
-	TRBV30	TRBD2	TRBJ2-7	TGTGCCTGGGGCCTAGCGGGGTACGAGCAGTACTTC	CAWGLAGYEQYF
-	TRBV30	TRBD1	TRBJ2-5	TGTGCCTGGAGTGGACAGGGGGCTTTTAGAGAGACCCAGTACTTC	CAWSGQGAFRETQYF
-	TRBV20-1	-	TRBJ2-1	TGCAGTGCTAGTTGCAGCGGCGGGACCTGTGACATGAATGAGCAGTTCTTC	CSASCSGGTCDMNEQFF
-	TRBV5-4	TRBD1	TRBJ2-2	TGTGCCAGCAGCTTCGACAGGGGAATCCGTCGAACCGGGGAGCTGTTTTTT	CASSFDRGIRRTGELFF
-	TRBV7-6	TRBD2	TRBJ2-1	TGTGCCAGCAGCCCCTTGGGACTAGCGGGGAGCAATGAGCAGTTCTTC	CASSPLGLAGSNEQFF
-	TRBV5-5	-	TRBJ2-7	TGTGCCAGCAGCCAATTAGCTGGGGAGCAGTACTTC	CASSQLAGEQYF
-	TRBV10-3	TRBD1	TRBJ1-6	TGTGCCATCAGTGACTCGGGGGGACAGGGGCTACCCCTCCACTTT	CAISDSGGQGLPLHF
once	TRBV5-4	TRBD1	TRBJ2-5	TGTGCCAGCAGCTTGGCCGGGGGACAGGGAGAGACCCAGTACTTC	CASSLAGGQGETQYF
-	TRBV30	-	TRBJ2-3	TGTGCCTGGAGTGTAGGGGGGGCCACAGATACGCAGTATTTT	CAWSVGGATDTQYF
-	TRBV9	-	TRBJ2-7	TGTGCCAGCAGCCCCAGCGGTGCCAGCCGATCCTACGAGCAGTACTTC	CASSPSGASRSYEQYF
-	TRBV11-1	-	TRBJ1-1	TGTGCCAGCAGCGCGACAGTTCGGACTGAAGCTTTCTTT	CASSATVRTEAFF
-	TRBV3-1/TRBV3-2	-	TRBJ1-2	TGTGCCAGCAGCCAAGTTTCTGGGAGTGGCTACACCTTC	CASSQVSGSGYTF
-	TRBV25-1	-	TRBJ1-2	TGTGCCAGCAGTGAAGGGGCGGATCTCTATGGCTACACCTTC	CASSEGADLYGYTF
-	TRBV2	-	TRBJ1-5	TGTGCCAGCAGTCTGGGCAGGGCCGATCAGCCCCAGCATTTT	CASSLGRADQPQHF
-	TRBV30	-	TRBJ1-2	TGTGCCTGGAGTCGGCAGGGGAGTAGAGGCTACACCTTC	CAWSRQGSRGYTF
-	TRBV5-6	TRBD1	TRBJ1-5	TGTGCCAGCAGCTATTTTGGGACAGGGACAAATAGCAATCAGCCCCAGCATTTT	CASSYFGTGTNSNQPQHF
-	TRBV7-9	TRBD1	TRBJ1-4	TGTGCCACAAGAGCTGGCAGGGAGGGACAGGCAACTAATGAAAAACTGTTTTTT	CATRAGREGQATNEKLFF
-	TRBV25-1	-	TRBJ1-3	TGTGCCAGCAGTGGAAACAGGGTTCTCTCTGGAAACACCATATATTTT	CASSGNRVLSGNTIYF
-	TRBV4-3	-	TRBJ2-6	TGCGCCAGCAGCCTACATTTACAGGGAACCGGGGCCAACGTCCTGACTTTC	CASSLHLQGTGANVLTF
-	TRBV15	-	TRBJ2-7	TGTGCCACCAGCAGAGATCGGCACGGACAATCCGAGCAGTACTTC	CATSRDRHGQSEQYF
-	TRBV6-5	TRBD1	TRBJ1-5	TGTGCCAGCAGTTACCAGGGGGCGGCCCAGCCCCAGCATTTT	CASSYQGAAQPQHF
-	TRBV9	TRBD2	TRBJ2-3	TGTGCCAGCAGCGTAGCGGGGGGGCCGGGAAGCACGCAGTATTTT	CASSVAGGPGSTQYF
-	TRBV30	TRBD1	TRBJ1-1	TGTGCCTGGAGTGTACTGAGGACAGGGGGCGCGTTGTGGGACACTGAAGCTTTCTTT	CAWSVLRTGGALWDTEAFF
-	TRBV5-6	TRBD1	TRBJ1-5	TGTGCCAGCAGGTCCTGGGGGACAGGGTCTAGCAATCAGCCCCAGCATTTT	CASRSWGTGSSNQPQHF
-	TRBV3-1/TRBV3-2	TRBD2	TRBJ2-3	TGTGCCAGCAGCCGGACTAGCGGGGTGAGCACAGATACGCAGTATTTT	CASSRTSGVSTDTQYF
-	TRBV5-1	-	TRBJ2-5	TGCGCCAGCAGCTTCGACAACCCGGGGGAGACCCAGTACTTC	CASSFDNPGETQYF
-	TRBV28	-	TRBJ2-6	TGTGCCAGCAGTAGACAGCCTGGGGCCAACGTCCTGACTTTC	CASSRQPGANVLTF
-	TRBV27	-	TRBJ1-2	TGTGCCAGCAGTTTATCACAGGGCCGGGGCTACACCTTC	CASSLSQGRGYTF
-	TRBV19	-	TRBJ2-3	TGTGCCAGTAGTACTCTGGGCCTCGGCCGCACAGATACGCAGTATTTT	CASSTLGLGRTDTQYF